The sequence of this T cell receptor beta chain was determined in a study of blood T cell repertoires in COVID-19. About the study: Specimens from acute and convalescent COVID-19 originated in the United States, Italy and Spain. T cells, B-cell-depleted T cells, or PBMCs supplied cDNA or gDNA.

Study processing details: Researchers report that nucleated cell counts were estimated from reference gene primer amplification. Profiling relied on immunoSEQ multiplex PCR, and the TCRdb table lists in-frame clones only, not all of them. The V and J calls and clone size are taken from that table; D and trimming were inferred from the DNA. The sample holds under 100,000 clones, over 75% seen once. The sample was peripheral blood. This sequence was found in a man older than 75 with active or convalescent COVID-19.

The CDR3 loop reads CASSGRGLVNEQFF. Here the CDR3 DNA reads TGTGCCAGCAGCGGCAGGGGATTGGTCAATGAGCAGTTCTTC. The chain combines TRBV2 with TRBJ2-1; tentative D call: TRBD1 (6 bases). Trimming pared 6 bases from V and 6 bases from J, leaving 15 bases between. Germline CDR1 SNHLY, CDR2 FYNNEI. The CDR3 extends over 14 amino acids.